One sample yielded the 13 T cell receptor beta chains listed below, sequenced in a study of PD-1 blockade in mismatch repair-deficient tumors. Only in-frame clones appear in the TCRdb table, and some are missing; sequencing was by immunoSEQ multiplex PCR. The repertoire holds 50,000 to 75,000 clones, with about nine tenths as singletons. The sample in question was peripheral blood, obtained 52 weeks after starting pembrolizumab. The source is an adult with mismatch repair-deficient cancer.

The chain couples TRBV5-4 to TRBJ2-3; D is possibly TRBD1 or TRBD2 (5 bases each). Germline loops: CDR1 SGHNT, CDR2 YYREEE (reference sequence). The V end lost 1 base, the J end lost 5 bases, and 11 bases lay between the germline ends. The CDR3 has 14 residues. For the CDR3, the DNA is TGTGCCAGCAGCTTGCGAGAGGGGAAAGATACGCAGTATTTT. This sequence encodes CASSLREGKDTQYF. The full variable domain, in which reference TRBV5-4 and TRBJ2-3 provide the parts outside the CDR3, is ETGVTQSPTHLIKTRGQQVTLRCSSQSGHNTVSWYQQALGQGPQFIFQYYREEENGRGNFPPRFSGLQFPNYSSELNVNALELDDSALYLCASSLREGKDTQYFGPGTRLTVL.

The J gene is TRBJ2-3, the V gene TRBV5-6; 7 positions agree with TRBD1. This CDR3 has 16 amino acids. The V segment lost 4 bases and the J segment 2 bases; nucleotides outside the gene matches: 10. In germline, CDR1 is SGHDT, CDR2 YYEEEE. Written as DNA, the CDR3 is TGTGCCAGCAGCGCTAAGTGGCAGGGGGTCACAGATACGCAGTATTTT. Translation gives CASSAKWQGVTDTQYF.

The table lists this clone with a count of one. The V and J genes are TRBV28 and TRBJ2-5, with D perhaps TRBD1 or TRBD2 (5 bases each). V lost 2 bases and J 3 bases, leaving 16 bases between the germline ends. CDR1 is MDHEN, CDR2 SYDVKM, per germline. CDR3 length equals 16 residues. DNA for the CDR3: TGTGCCAGCAGTTTAGGGGGACCAGAAACCAAAGAGACCCAGTACTTC. Residues: CASSLGGPETKETQYF. Together with reference TRBV28 and TRBJ2-5, the CDR3 gives the full variable domain: DVKVTQSSRYLVKRTGEKVFLECVQDMDHENMFWYRQDPGLGLRLIYFSYDVKMKEKGDIPEGYSVSREKKERFSLILESASTNQTSMYLCASSLGGPETKETQYFGPGTRLLVL.

The rearrangement links TRBV19 to TRBJ2-7; D not resolved. The CDR3 contains 13 residues. Trimming removed 5 bases at V and 6 bases at J, with 14 bases between. Germline V CDR1 and CDR2: LNHDA, SQIVND (reference sequence). Here the CDR3 reads CASSPSAFGEQYF. Written as DNA, the CDR3 is TGTGCCAGTAGTCCATCGGCTTTTGGCGAGCAGTACTTC.

J is TRBJ2-7 and V is TRBV6-5; a possible D gene is TRBD1 (5 bases). Trimming took off 2 bases at V and 2 bases at J, with 10 bases between the two ends. This CDR3 contains 14 residues. Per the germline V gene, CDR1 is MNHEY and CDR2 is SVGAGI. CDR3 DNA: TGTGCCAGCAGTTACAGGCAGGGTCCCTACGAGCAGTACTTC. Translating it yields CASSYRQGPYEQYF.

The chain has TRBV27 and TRBJ2-5; 7 bases map to TRBD2. V shed 5 bases and J 5 bases; nucleotides not matched to a gene: 8. Germline V gene sequence: CDR1 MNHEY, CDR2 SMNVEV (reference sequence). The CDR3 has 14 amino acids. This CDR3 is CASSVRGSLETQYF. The CDR3 DNA is TGTGCCAGCAGTGTCCGCGGGAGTCTTGAGACCCAGTACTTC.

The chain employs TRBV5-1 and TRBJ2-1, with TRBD2 matching 8 bases. V was clipped by 3 bases and J by 12 bases; unmatched bases: 14. The germline gives CDR1 SGHRS, CDR2 YFSETQ. CDR3 length: 15 residues. The CDR3 loop reads CASSSRGAPRQLQFF. The CDR3 nucleotides are TGCGCCAGCAGCTCGCGGGGGGCGCCTAGGCAACTGCAGTTCTTC.

This chain uses TRBV29-1 with TRBJ2-6; D unclear. V dropped 6 bases and J dropped 0 bases, with 9 bases sitting between them. The germline V gene encodes CDR1 SQVTM and CDR2 ANQGSEA. The CDR3 totals 14 residues. The CDR3 reads CSVVQSSGANVLTF. The CDR3 DNA sequence: TGCAGCGTCGTACAGAGCTCTGGGGCCAACGTCCTGACTTTC.

The chain recombines TRBV4-3 with TRBJ2-7; D possibly corresponds to TRBD2 (6 bases). V lost 3 bases, J lost 2 bases, and 14 bases lay in between. The germline V gene has CDR1 LGHNA and CDR2 YSLEER. The CDR3 sequence is 15 residues long. This chain's CDR3 is CASSQGTSQTYEQYF. CDR3 coding DNA: TGCGCCAGCAGCCAGGGGACTTCCCAAACCTACGAGCAGTACTTC.

V is TRBV5-1 and J is TRBJ2-2; no clear D gene. Germline V lookup: CDR1 SGHRS, CDR2 YFSETQ. The V end was cut by 5 bases, the J end by 6 bases, with 8 bases between. This CDR3 is 12 amino acids long. CDR3 DNA: TGCGCCAGCAGTATCTCACCCGGGGAGCTGTTTTTT. This translates into CASSISPGELFF.

This chain's CDR3 is CASSLYGGGPNNEQFF. In DNA form, the CDR3 reads TGTGCCAGCAGCTTATATGGGGGAGGGCCTAACAATGAGCAGTTCTTC. This rearrangement joins TRBV7-3 to TRBJ2-1; 7 nucleotides agree with TRBD2. With 2 bases clipped from V and 5 bases from J, the junction kept 9 bases outside the gene matches. The CDR3 extends over 16 amino acids. The germline V gene encodes CDR1 SGHTA and CDR2 FQGTGA.

This sequence joins TRBV4-3 and TRBJ2-2; D might be TRBD1 or TRBD2, each matching 5 bases. CDR3 length equals 17 residues. V was clipped by 1 base and J by 1 base, with 13 bases between them. In germline, CDR1 is LGHNA, CDR2 YSLEER. This chain's CDR3 is CASSQGGRHRNTGELFF. In DNA form, the CDR3 reads TGCGCCAGCAGCCAAGGGGGGAGACACCGGAACACCGGGGAGCTGTTTTTT.

This chain joins TRBV5-6 and TRBJ2-1; maybe TRBD2 (5 bases). The CDR3 has 16 amino acids. Germline V CDR1 and CDR2: SGHDT, YYEEEE. V was cut by 0 bases and J by 4 bases, with 14 bases left in between. CDR3 loop: CASSLENTRFYNEQFF. DNA for the CDR3: TGTGCCAGCAGCTTGGAGAACACTAGGTTTTACAATGAGCAGTTCTTC.